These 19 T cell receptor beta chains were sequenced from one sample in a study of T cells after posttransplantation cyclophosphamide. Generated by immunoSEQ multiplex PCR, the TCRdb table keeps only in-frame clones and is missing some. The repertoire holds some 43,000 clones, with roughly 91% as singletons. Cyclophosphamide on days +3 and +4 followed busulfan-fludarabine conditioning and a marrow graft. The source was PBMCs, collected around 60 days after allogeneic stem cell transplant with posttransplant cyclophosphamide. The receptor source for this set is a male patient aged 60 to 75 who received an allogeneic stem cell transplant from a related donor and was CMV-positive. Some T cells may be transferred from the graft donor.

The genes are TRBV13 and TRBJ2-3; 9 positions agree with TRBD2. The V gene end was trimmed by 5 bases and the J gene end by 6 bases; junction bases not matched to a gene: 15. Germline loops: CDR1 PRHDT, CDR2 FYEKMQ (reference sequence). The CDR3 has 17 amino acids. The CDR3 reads CASSPAGGRLGWDTQYF. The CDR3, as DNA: TGTGCCAGCAGCCCGGCGGGGGGGCGCTTGGGTTGGGATACGCAGTATTTT.

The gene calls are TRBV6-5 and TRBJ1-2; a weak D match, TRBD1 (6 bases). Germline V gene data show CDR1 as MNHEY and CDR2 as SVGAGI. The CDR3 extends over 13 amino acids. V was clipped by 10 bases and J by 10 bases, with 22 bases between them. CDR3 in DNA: TGTGCCACTCAGGGGCTGCTCGGGAATGACTACACCTTC. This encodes CATQGLLGNDYTF.

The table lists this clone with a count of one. CDR3 sequence (DNA): TGTGCCAGCAGTGAATCCCGGGACATTCCAGATACGCAGTATTTT. It codes for CASSESRDIPDTQYF. The chain recombines TRBV25-1 with TRBJ2-3, with D perhaps matching TRBD1 (6 bases). Trimming took 1 base from V and 4 from J, leaving 12 bases between them. Germline V CDR1 and CDR2: MGHDK, SYGVNS. This CDR3 comprises 15 residues.

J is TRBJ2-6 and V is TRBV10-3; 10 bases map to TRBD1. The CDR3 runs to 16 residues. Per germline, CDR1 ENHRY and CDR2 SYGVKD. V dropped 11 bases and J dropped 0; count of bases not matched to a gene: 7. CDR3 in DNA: TGTGCCGCACGGACAGGGGGAAACTCTGGGGCCAACGTCCTGACTTTC. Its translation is CAARTGGNSGANVLTF.

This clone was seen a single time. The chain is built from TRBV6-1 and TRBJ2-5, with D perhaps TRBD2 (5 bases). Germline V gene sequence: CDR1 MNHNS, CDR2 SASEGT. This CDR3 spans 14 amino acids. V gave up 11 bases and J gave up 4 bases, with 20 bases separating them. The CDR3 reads CASRLAVNLETQYF. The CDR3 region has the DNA TGTGCCTCCCGCCTAGCTGTAAACCTAGAGACCCAGTACTTC.

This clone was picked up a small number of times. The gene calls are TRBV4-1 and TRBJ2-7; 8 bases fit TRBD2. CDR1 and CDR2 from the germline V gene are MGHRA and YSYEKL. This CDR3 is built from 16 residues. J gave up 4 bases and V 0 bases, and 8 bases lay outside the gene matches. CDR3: CASSQDKKTGGYEQYF. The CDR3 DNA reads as TGCGCCAGCAGCCAAGATAAGAAGACGGGGGGGTACGAGCAGTACTTC.

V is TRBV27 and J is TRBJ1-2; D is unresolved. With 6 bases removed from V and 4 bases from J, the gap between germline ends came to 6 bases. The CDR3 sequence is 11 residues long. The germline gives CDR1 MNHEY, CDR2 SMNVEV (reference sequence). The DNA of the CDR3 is TGTGCCAGCAGCCCCGGCTATGGCTACACCTTC. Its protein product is CASSPGYGYTF.

CDR3 nucleotide sequence: TGTGCCAGCAGTGAAGATAGGGGGCATGGCTACGAGCAGTACTTC. Its protein product is CASSEDRGHGYEQYF. The chain couples TRBV2 to TRBJ2-5; 7 bases match TRBD1. Judging by the DNA end, TRBJ2-7 fits better; the J call may be wrong. Per the germline V gene, CDR1 is SNHLY and CDR2 is FYNNEI. The CDR3 extends over 15 amino acids.

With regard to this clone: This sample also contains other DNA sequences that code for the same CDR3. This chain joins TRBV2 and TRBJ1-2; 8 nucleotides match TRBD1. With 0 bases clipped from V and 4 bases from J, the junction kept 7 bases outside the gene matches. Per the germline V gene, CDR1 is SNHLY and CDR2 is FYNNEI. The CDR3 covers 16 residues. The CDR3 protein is CASSEAPQGAGYGYTF. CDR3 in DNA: TGTGCCAGCAGTGAAGCCCCCCAGGGGGCGGGCTATGGCTACACCTTC.

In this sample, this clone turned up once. CDR3 sequence: CASSVPVSYEQYF. CDR3 DNA sequence: TGTGCCAGCAGCGTACCAGTTTCCTACGAGCAGTACTTC. The genes are TRBV9 and TRBJ2-7; D not certain. V lost 1 base and J 1 base, leaving 6 bases between the germline ends. CDR1 and CDR2 from the germline V gene are SGDLS and YYNGEE. CDR3 length: 13 residues.

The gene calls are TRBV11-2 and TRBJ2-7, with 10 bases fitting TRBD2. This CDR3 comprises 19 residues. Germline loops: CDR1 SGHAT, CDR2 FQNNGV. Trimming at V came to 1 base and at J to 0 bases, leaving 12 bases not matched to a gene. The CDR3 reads CASSLGRGSGGAYSYEQYF. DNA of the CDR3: TGTGCCAGCAGCTTAGGCCGGGGGAGCGGGGGGGCCTACTCCTACGAGCAGTACTTC.

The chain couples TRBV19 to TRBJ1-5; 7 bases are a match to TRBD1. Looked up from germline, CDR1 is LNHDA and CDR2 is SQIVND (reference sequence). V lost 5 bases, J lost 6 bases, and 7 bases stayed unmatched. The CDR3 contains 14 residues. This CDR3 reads CASSSAQGGQPQHF. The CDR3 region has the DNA TGTGCCAGTAGTTCTGCTCAGGGGGGTCAGCCCCAGCATTTT.

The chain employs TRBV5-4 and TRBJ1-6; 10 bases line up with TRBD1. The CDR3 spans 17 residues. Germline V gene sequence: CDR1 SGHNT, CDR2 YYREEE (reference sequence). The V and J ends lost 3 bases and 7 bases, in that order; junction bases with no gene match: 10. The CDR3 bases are TGTGCCAGCAGCTGGGGCATGGACAGGGGGTTGAATTCACCCCTCCACTTT. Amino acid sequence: CASSWGMDRGLNSPLHF.

CDR3 residues: CASSGTNRDNLPEAFF. In DNA, the CDR3 is TGTGCCAGCAGCGGAACCAACCGGGACAATCTTCCTGAAGCTTTCTTT. The chain combines TRBV9 with TRBJ1-1; D might be TRBD1 (6 bases). The V end lost 3 bases, the J end lost 6 bases, and 21 bases lay between the germline ends. Germline assignment: CDR1 SGDLS and CDR2 YYNGEE. The CDR3 is 16 amino acids.

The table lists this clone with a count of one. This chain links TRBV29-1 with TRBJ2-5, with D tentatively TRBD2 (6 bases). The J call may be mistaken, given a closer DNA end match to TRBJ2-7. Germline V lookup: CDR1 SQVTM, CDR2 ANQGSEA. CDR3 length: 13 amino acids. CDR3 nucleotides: TGCAGCGTTGTAGGCGGGAAAACCTACGAGCAGTACTTC. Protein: CSVVGGKTYEQYF.

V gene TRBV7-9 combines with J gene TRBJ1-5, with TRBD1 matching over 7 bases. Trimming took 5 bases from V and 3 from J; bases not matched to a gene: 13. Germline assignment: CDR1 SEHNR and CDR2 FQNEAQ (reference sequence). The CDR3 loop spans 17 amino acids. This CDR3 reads CASSRESTGSFNQPQHF. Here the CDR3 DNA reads TGTGCCAGCAGCCGGGAATCGACAGGGTCCTTCAATCAGCCCCAGCATTTT.

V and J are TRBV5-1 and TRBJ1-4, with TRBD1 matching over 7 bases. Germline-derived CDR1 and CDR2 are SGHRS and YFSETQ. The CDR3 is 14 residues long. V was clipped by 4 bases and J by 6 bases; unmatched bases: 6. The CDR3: CASSLDRVDEKLFF. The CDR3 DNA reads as TGCGCCAGCAGCCTCGACAGGGTAGATGAAAAACTGTTTTTT. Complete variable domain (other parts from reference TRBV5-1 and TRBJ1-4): KAGVTQTPRYLIKTRGQQVTLSCSPISGHRSVSWYQQTPGQGLQFLFEYFSETQRNKGNFPGRFSGRQFSNSRSEMNVSTLELGDSALYLCASSLDRVDEKLFFGSGTQLSVL.

The CDR3 region is CASSWPGTLPEQFF. The CDR3 DNA sequence: TGTGCCAGCAGCTGGCCCGGGACTCTCCCTGAGCAGTTCTTC. The J gene is TRBJ2-1, the V gene TRBV5-8, with D tentatively TRBD2 (6 bases). Germline CDR1 reads SGHTS; CDR2 reads YDEGEE. The CDR3 is 14 residues long. Trimming stripped 3 bases from V and 9 bases from J, with 16 bases between.

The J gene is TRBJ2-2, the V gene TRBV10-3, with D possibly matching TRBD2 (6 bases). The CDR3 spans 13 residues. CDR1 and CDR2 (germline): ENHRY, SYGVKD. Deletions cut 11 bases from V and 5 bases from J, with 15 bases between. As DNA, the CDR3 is TGTGCCCCCCCGACGGGAGTGACCGGGGAGCTGTTTTTT. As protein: CAPPTGVTGELFF.